This T cell receptor beta chain came from a study of control samples from healthy donors and cancer patients. Profiling relied on immunoSEQ multiplex PCR, and the TCRdb table lists in-frame clones only, not all of them. The sample has 150,000 or so clones, over 85% seen once. This CDR3 has 12 residues. Between the trimmed V and J ends, which lost 7 bases and 3 bases, there was a span of 7 bases. Germline values: CDR1 MNHEY, CDR2 SVGAGI. The TCR was taken from a woman aged 55 to 70 in good health. The sequenced sample was blood. V and J are TRBV6-5 and TRBJ1-5, with D hard to call. CDR3 sequence reads: CASKSFNQPQHF. The CDR3 DNA is TGTGCCAGCAAAAGTTTCAATCAGCCCCAGCATTTT.